This T cell receptor beta chain was documented in a study of T cell repertoires in cytomegalovirus infection. TCRdb re-derived calls from the reads in MiXCR, one entry per CDR3 protein. The table lists around 630,000 distinct CDR3 sequences, around 24% of them singletons. This receptor was obtained from a human donor in good health (CMV status not recorded). Some clones in this sample may be carry-over from other donors' samples. Input material: CD8+ T cells from PBMCs.

CDR3 in DNA: TGCAGTGCTAGGCCACAGGGCTGGGACATTCAGTACTTC. Protein: CSARPQGWDIQYF. The chain couples TRBV20-1 to TRBJ2-4, with D perhaps matching TRBD1 (6 bases). The CDR3 covers 13 residues. V was pared by 3 bases and J by 8 bases, with 14 bases between. CDR1 is DFQATT and CDR2 is SNEGSKA in the germline V gene (reference sequence).